This T cell receptor (beta chain) came from a study of breast tumors, draining lymph nodes, adjacent tissues. TCRdb fed the multiplex PCR reads into MiXCR, producing one record per CDR3 protein. The sample contains 200,000 or so distinct CDR3 sequences, around a third of which appear only once. General study results and limits: Data only fit, rather than demonstrated, lymph node origin of most tumor T cells. Compared with lymph nodes, tumors were less diverse; compared with nontumor tissue, more. Luminal-like breast cancer showed significantly higher tumor–nontumor repertoire similarity than basal-like. Most tumor T cells seemingly derive from lymph node, then expand in tumor.

The sample holds many counts of this clonotype. Its target is unknown. The lymph nodes were axillary draining lymph nodes from breast cancer patients. This CDR3 region has 14 residues. CDR1 is SGHTA and CDR2 is FQGNSA in the germline V gene. The ends were cut back, 4 bases at V and 4 bases at J, with 11 bases in the middle. This TCR was recovered from a female donor with breast cancer. Some clones in this sample may be carry-over from other donors' samples. This rearrangement joins TRBV7-2 to TRBJ1-3, with D unclear. Sequenced sample: axillary lymph node tissue. CDR3 residues: CASSSDSKGNTIYF. Written as DNA, the CDR3 is TGTGCCAGCAGCTCCGATTCGAAAGGAAACACCATATATTTT. Looking up the rest from reference TRBV7-2 and TRBJ1-3 gives the full variable domain: GAGVSQSPSNKVTEKGKDVELRCDPISGHTALYWYRQSLGQGLEFLIYFQGNSAPDKSGLPSDRFSAERTGGSVSTLTIQRTQQEDSAVYLCASSSDSKGNTIYFGEGSWLTVV.